Here is one T cell receptor beta chain with its context. This clone was seen just once. Its antigen has not been determined. Per-base qualities were not stored, and no clone one base away is much larger. Deletion took 5 bases off V and 8 bases off J, with a span of 13 bases between the germline ends. Inclusive of the bounding cysteine and phenylalanine, the CDR3 is 13 residues long. The CDR3 DNA has 39 bases and is translated from base 1. As encoded in the germline V gene, CDR1 is MNHEY while CDR2 is SVGAGI. These data are taken from a study of cytomegalovirus exposure and HLA in healthy donors (dated by TCRdb to the late 2010s). Study-wide context: According to an earlier analysis of a few hundred of the donors, 150 million to 200 million T cells yielded 95 million to 140 million unique TCR beta sequences and more than 250 Gb of sequence data. Class I and class II HLA loci were covered by the typing at four-digit resolution. The study used immunosequencing to profile the T cell repertoires of approximately 650 subjects and linked those repertoires to cytomegalovirus serostatus. Across around 400 genotyped donors of the cohort, an average of roughly 250,000 unique TCR beta nucleotide sequences per donor were sequenced, and roughly 20% of those sequences were non-productive. Four to six DR-DQ haplotypes were handled as single units for association and clustering, since linkage in the cohort was strong. All discovery cohort repertoires had been generated using a single sequencing platform. An earlier analysis of roughly 600 of the donors used high-throughput TCR beta sequencing to judge whether each TCR beta V gene segment behaved as functional or pseudogenic. Of the roughly 400 genotyped donors, around 81% fell in the genetic ancestry cluster associated with self-reported Caucasian donors. Donor age, sex, ethnicity and CMV serostatus were collected together with the repertoire data. In a later analysis, previously published TCR beta repertoires from about 640 donors were re-analyzed and high-resolution HLA genotyping was added so that TCR occurrence patterns could be studied. Genome-wide SNP genotypes for about 60% of the roughly 670 donors were used in a later genetic analysis, which treated that subset as a discovery cohort. The aim of the study was to test whether cataloging public T cell receptors could identify signatures of past pathogen exposure. To predict cytomegalovirus infection status, the study brought together high-throughput TCR immunosequencing, statistical association of individual TCRs with disease status, and machine learning. In addition to the first cohort of about 650 subjects, a separate validation cohort of approximately 130 different subjects was used. The number of donors typed differed by locus, with roughly 620-630 for A, B, C, DRB1 and DQB1, more than 500 for DQA1, nearly 610 for DPA1, and around 450 for DPB1. The later analysis used no new phenotypic data to find candidate immune exposures, relying instead on TCR beta sequences and their occurrence across donors. Roughly 290 gigabases of sequencing data and tens of millions of unique TCR sequences made up an early release that covered 500 to 650 HLA-typed donors.

What the study reported, not specific to this receptor: The sequencing pipeline was judged likely to have produced a cluster of highly shared sequence variants as a technical artifact. Because counts were too low, more than 15 rarely observed V segments, including chromosome 9 orphons, were left out of the earlier analysis of about 500 of the donors. A further reported finding was that TCR beta sequences accurately predicted the HLA-A and HLA-B alleles for most subjects in the first cohort. Across donors, most TCR sequences were observed very rarely, whereas some public TCRs were present in many individuals. This cohort had only TCR beta chains sequenced, and the lack of alpha or paired-chain data limited which features could be detected. The presence/absence analyses assumed that sequencing depth was roughly uniform across donors, and that assumption may not be true. Because some donors lacked HLA typing at each locus, the association tests relied only on the typed subset. Linkage disequilibrium might explain the correlated functional status among segregating V segments, but an unknown experimental factor could not be excluded. CMV serostatus was the only immune exposure information available for the cohort. A later analysis found that most CMV-associated TCR beta chains appeared HLA-restricted, with HLA associations seemingly driven largely by CMV exposure. According to a later genetic analysis, donors in an Asian-associated ancestry cluster had fewer N-insertions in productive TCRs than the approximately 650-donor mean. Some IMGT-functional V segments, including TRBV6-2 and TRBV6-3, could not be distinguished by the 87-base-pair reads and were therefore excluded. Compared with equally common non-associated chains, HLA-associated TCR beta chains in a later analysis were more clonally expanded and had lower generation probabilities. In an earlier analysis of roughly 500 of the donors, most TCR beta V segments appeared in productive rearrangements about 87% or about 30% of the time, broadly matching IMGT annotations. V-gene and J-gene trimming of TCR beta chains was associated with a missense DCLRE1C variant in a later genetic analysis, and the association was replicated in an independent cohort. In a later analysis, TCR association rates were found to vary across HLA loci, with the most associated TCRs seen for DRB1 alleles and the fewest for HLA-C alleles. When HLA alleles, especially DR and DQ, strongly co-occurred, attributing TCR associations to individual alleles was difficult. Several of the top co-occurrence clusters appeared to be linked to parvovirus B19, influenza, CMV and Epstein-Barr virus, according to a later analysis. In vitro tests confirmed that three of the cytomegalovirus-associated TCR beta chains recognize cytomegalovirus antigens. The classifier was reported to diagnose cytomegalovirus status with high specificity and sensitivity in both the original and validation cohorts. According to the authors, the approach could potentially be generalized to other disease states and immunological phenotypes. The study gave a list of about 170 TCR beta chains associated with cytomegalovirus. In a later analysis, around 17,000 TCR beta sequences were associated with specific HLA alleles at a false discovery rate of 0.05.

Libraries were constructed by the immunoSEQ multiplex PCR assay. The multiplex PCR relied on a mix of 60 forward primers for TCR Vbeta segments and 13 reverse primers for TCR Jbeta segments. A multiplex PCR assay on genomic DNA amplified the CDR3 region of rearranged TCR beta genes. On the Illumina HiSeq System, the amplified TCR beta libraries were sequenced as 87-base-pair reads. The source study handled its data this way. In a later analysis, roughly 80 million unique TCR beta chains were counted across the roughly 670 repertoires, and roughly 11 million of these chains were shared by at least two donors. Raw reads were error-corrected and collapsed into unique sequences with a nearest-neighbor algorithm that merged closely related sequences to remove PCR and sequencing errors. To assign V, D and J gene segments, CDR3 sequences were aligned to IMGT reference sequences. For a sequence to be retained, a match of at least six nucleotides to both a V gene segment and a J gene segment was required. A rearrangement counted as productive if the CDR3 had no stop codons and remained in frame with V and J, and every other rearrangement counted as non-productive. Following IMGT convention, CDR3 was defined as the stretch from the second conserved V-encoded cysteine up to the conserved J-encoded phenylalanine. Sequences without an unambiguous match to a single V gene segment were excluded from the earlier analysis of approximately 600 of the donors. In an earlier analysis of a few hundred of the donors, a V segment was called functional when productive rearrangements were above 56.7%, and segregating when the standard deviation between donors exceeded 5%. A statistical classification framework was built for diagnosing cytomegalovirus status from the catalog of TCR beta chain sequences. A later analysis assigned V and J genes by comparing TCR nucleotide sequences with IMGT/GENE-DB human TR gene sequences. A later analysis assigned CDR3 sequences and most-parsimonious VDJ recombination scenarios with the TCRdist pipeline. In a later analysis, every TCR beta chain was defined by the combination of its CDR3 amino acid sequence and its V-gene family, and reads without a unique V-gene family were dropped. A later analysis removed several hundred highly shared, low-generation-probability nucleotide sequences to deal with suspected cross-contamination and a sequencing artifact. In a later analysis, a clonal expansion index was calculated for each public chain from normalized within-repertoire ranks of inferred template counts. In a later analysis, generation probabilities were computed with a VDJ recombination model fitted to out-of-frame rearrangements, and the resulting probabilities were checked against IGoR. In a later analysis, TCR-TCR, TCR-HLA and TCR-CMV co-occurrence was scored with hypergeometric tests, and a repertoire-size bias correction was applied to TCR pairs. In a later analysis, false discovery rates were estimated by permuting HLA or CMV assignments 20 times. In a later analysis, co-occurring TCRs were grouped with DBSCAN, and TCRdist sequence similarity was added when clustering was performed within HLA-allele-positive subsets. Co-occurrence clustering excluded repertoires with fewer than 30,000 or more than 120,000 public chains, plus five with anomalous nucleotide sharing. Entries here come from immuneACCESS through TCRdb and include only in-frame sequences with V and J called. Some clones fail to appear in such tables; in the studies checked, an unresolved V gene covers under half of the shortfall, and the cause of the remainder is unknown. D and trimming come from the DNA, and the V and J calls and clone size come from that table. This sample gives some 240,000 clones in total; 85% to 95% of them show up just once. Together, the top ten hold 1.5% to 2% of the sample.

The cohort comprised more than 550 healthy bone marrow donors. All cohort members were sampled while nominally healthy, although unrecorded immune exposures were likely present. The donor tested CMV seronegative, placing the donor among the 300 to 450 seronegative members of the cohort. A peripheral blood sample was provided by each donor, and peripheral blood mononuclear cells were used for TCR beta sequencing. The Qiagen DNeasy Blood Extraction Kit was used to extract genomic DNA from the blood cell samples. What was sequenced was PBMCs. This receptor was identified in a girl aged 2 to 9 in good health and CMV-seronegative. This chain joins TRBV6-5 to TRBJ2-1, with the D gene call left open. The CDR3 region: CASSEIPSDEQFF. The DNA reads as follows: TGTGCCAGCAGTGAAATCCCCAGCGATGAGCAGTTCTTC.